This entry describes one TCR beta chain. The antigen it binds to is not known. No clone much larger than this one lies a single base away; base qualities are absent. In the prospective study, participants were roughly 18 to 89 years old, resided in 24 geographic areas of the United States, and were enrolled through a virtual design. To assign participants to cohorts, the prospective study relied on clinical history that participants themselves reported in a screening survey and a study questionnaire. For ImmuneRACE Cohort 3, a participant was defined as recovered based on two consecutive negative NP/OP PCR tests, clearance by a healthcare professional, or resolution of symptoms. Each participant in the prospective study had whole blood, serum and a nasopharyngeal or oropharyngeal swab collected by mobile phlebotomists. Over a roughly 2-month period, participants in the prospective study had the option of providing additional blood draws and questionnaires. Blood samples from the prospective study were shipped frozen or at room temperature prior to DNA extraction.

The immunoSEQ Assay, a bias-controlled multiplex PCR, was used to amplify TCRbeta CDR3 regions from genomic DNA. In the source study's methods: Nucleated cell counts per sample were estimated from amplification of reference gene primers within the assay. To quantify the absolute abundance of each unique TCRbeta CDR3 rearrangement, sequence reads were collapsed and filtered. For each sample, productive Simpson clonality was calculated by taking the square root of Simpson's diversity index across productive rearrangements. The immuneACCESS repertoire file appears here via TCRdb, limited to in-frame rearrangements. These files lack a portion of the clones; in checked studies, under half of the deficit traces to unresolved V genes, and the cause of the others is not known. The DNA was the basis for D and trimming; V, J and clone size are from that table. The sample includes 150,000 or so clones, with approximately 90% observed a single time. The ten biggest clones cover around 4.2% of the sample.

These data belong to a study of blood T cell repertoires in COVID-19 (TCRdb year 2020). Some background on the complete study: The collaborator samples originated in the United States, Italy and Spain and spanned the acute and convalescent phases of COVID-19. The dataset comprised deeply sampled blood TCRbeta repertoires from subjects exposed to, actively infected with, or recovered from COVID-19. A freely available public database, intended as a resource for researchers studying the immune response to SARS-CoV-2, is where the repertoires were released. Samples were obtained from the ongoing ImmuneRACE study (first 160 participants) and from 1,254 subjects provided by 6 global collaborators. The prospective study material was composed of cDNA or gDNA derived from T cells, B-cell-depleted T cells, or PBMCs. Where HLA class I and class II types were available, the types were taken from metadata supplied by the sample provider, not from assay-based typing. A de-identified subject ID, COVID-19 status, age in years and sex were almost always included in the sample metadata.

V lost 7 bases and J lost 3 bases; the stretch between them is 13 bases long. CDR3 length: 14 amino acids, cysteine to phenylalanine. Only CDR3 DNA is held: 42 bases, read in frame from base 1. The germline V gene gives CDR1 as MNHEY and CDR2 as SVGAGI. Paper-wide results and their limitations: How much clinical and demographic metadata was included differed by source and by participant, and the metadata was provided uncurated.

Here the chain combines TRBV6-5 and TRBJ2-1; no D gene can be assigned with confidence. This sequence originates from a man aged 50 to 59 who had recovered from COVID-19. The sample consisted of PBMCs or T cells enriched from blood (not recorded which). Here is the DNA: TGTGCCAGCAATAAGCTACCCTTCTACAATGAGCAGTTCTTC. This gives the protein CASNKLPFYNEQFF.